This paragraph covers one T cell receptor (beta chain) sequence. Trimming at V came to 2 bases and at J to 5 bases, leaving 9 bases not matched to a gene. The CDR3 covers 15 residues. In germline, CDR1 is SGHDT, CDR2 YYEEEE. Some clones are missing from TCRdb's copy, which holds only in-frame ones; the method was immunoSEQ multiplex PCR. Of fewer than 40,000 clones in the sample, 82% were seen once. These data belong to a study of OX40 agonist ivuxolimab in advanced cancers. The overall study: Treatment of patients was with ivuxolimab, an agonistic anti-OX40 (CD134) antibody.

Exclusion applied to patients with autoimmune disease history or systemic immunosuppression. The sequence derives from an adult with an advanced solid tumor such as melanoma, head and neck, liver or kidney cancer. Sequenced here: CD4+ or CD8+ T cells sorted from blood, sampled in a trial of the OX40 agonist ivuxolimab. The chain is built from TRBV5-6 and TRBJ2-7, with 8 bases identical to TRBD2. CDR3 sequence (DNA): TGTGCCAGCAGCTTTATCGGGACTAGTTGGAACGAGCAGTACTTC. Translating gives CASSFIGTSWNEQYF.